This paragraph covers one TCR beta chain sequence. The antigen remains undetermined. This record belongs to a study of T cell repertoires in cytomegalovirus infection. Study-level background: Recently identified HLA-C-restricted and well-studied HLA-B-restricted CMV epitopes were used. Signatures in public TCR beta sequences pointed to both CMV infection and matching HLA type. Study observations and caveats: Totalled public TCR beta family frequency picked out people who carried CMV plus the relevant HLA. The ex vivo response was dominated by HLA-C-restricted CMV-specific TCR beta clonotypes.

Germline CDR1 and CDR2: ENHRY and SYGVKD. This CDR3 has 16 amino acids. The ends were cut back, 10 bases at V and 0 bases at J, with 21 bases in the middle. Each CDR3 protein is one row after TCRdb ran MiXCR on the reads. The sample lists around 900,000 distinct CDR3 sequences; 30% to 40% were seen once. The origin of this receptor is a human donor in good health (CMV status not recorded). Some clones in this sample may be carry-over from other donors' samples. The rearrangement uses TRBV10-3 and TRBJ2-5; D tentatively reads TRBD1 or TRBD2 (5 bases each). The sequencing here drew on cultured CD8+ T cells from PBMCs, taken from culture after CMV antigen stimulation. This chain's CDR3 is CATREGLAIYQETQYF. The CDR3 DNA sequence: TGTGCCACTAGAGAGGGGCTAGCTATATACCAAGAGACCCAGTACTTC.